The 29 T cell receptor beta chains listed next were all sequenced from one sample in a study of blood T cell repertoires in COVID-19. Measured with immunoSEQ multiplex PCR; TCRdb has only the in-frame clones, and not every one. Of 150,000 to 200,000 clones in the sample, roughly 80% were seen once. The sequenced sample consisted of PBMCs or T cells enriched from blood (not recorded which). The receptors here all came from a woman between 40 and 55 years old with acute COVID-19.

The chain carries TRBV7-9 and TRBJ2-3; TRBD2 agrees at 8 bases. V shed 5 bases, J shed 8 bases, and the junction held 12 bases outside the gene matches. The CDR3 has 15 amino acids. Looked up from germline, CDR1 is SEHNR and CDR2 is FQNEAQ (reference sequence). In nucleotides, the CDR3 is TGTGCCAGCAGCCAAAGGACTAGCACCCTGAGTACGCAGTATTTT. Protein product: CASSQRTSTLSTQYF. Based on the CDR3 plus reference TRBV7-9 and TRBJ2-3, the full variable domain is DTGVSQNPRHKITKRGQNVTFRCDPISEHNRLYWYRQTLGQGPEFLTYFQNEAQLEKSRLLSDRFSAERPKGSFSTLEIQRTEQGDSAMYLCASSQRTSTLSTQYFGPGTRLTVL.

The CDR3 sequence is CASTPTGLGNQPQHF. CDR3 in DNA: TGTGCCAGCACGCCGACAGGGCTCGGCAATCAGCCCCAGCATTTT. The rearrangement uses TRBV6-5 and TRBJ1-5, with 7 bases aligning to TRBD1. V lost 7 bases to trimming and J lost 2 bases; unmatched junction nucleotides: 8. CDR1 and CDR2 (germline): MNHEY, SVGAGI. The CDR3 is 15 amino acids.

The chain is built from TRBV2 and TRBJ2-5, with D possibly matching TRBD1 (5 bases). Trimming shortened V by 6 bases and J by 5 bases, and 10 bases separated the two germline ends. Germline V CDR1 and CDR2: SNHLY, FYNNEI. This CDR3 spans 12 amino acids. The CDR3 here is CASRTEYETQYF. In DNA form, the CDR3 reads TGTGCCAGCAGGACAGAGTACGAGACCCAGTACTTC.

This sequence joins TRBV11-3 and TRBJ2-7, with TRBD1 matching 9 bases. The germline V gene has CDR1 SGHNT and CDR2 YENEEA. The CDR3 is 15 residues long. V lost 4 bases to trimming and J lost 4 bases; unmatched junction nucleotides: 8. The CDR3 loop reads CASSYAYRGRYEQYV. CDR3 sequence (DNA): TGTGCCAGCAGCTACGCGTACAGGGGGCGTTACGAGCAGTACGTC.

The chain is built from TRBV10-2 and TRBJ2-7, with 11 bases matching TRBD1. Trimming cost V 6 bases and J 4 bases; bases outside gene matches: 5. Germline assignment: CDR1 WSHSY and CDR2 SAAADI. The CDR3 is made up of 14 amino acids. The chain's CDR3 is CASSSGTGGYEQYF. The CDR3 DNA follows: TGCGCCAGCAGCTCGGGGACAGGGGGGTACGAGCAGTACTTC.

The chain combines TRBV28 with TRBJ2-3, with TRBD2 identical over 7 bases. The J segment lost 10 bases and the V segment lost 8 bases, leaving 18 bases of the junction unmatched. The CDR3 loop spans 15 amino acids. Germline CDR1 reads MDHEN; CDR2 reads SYDVKM. CDR3 sequence reads: CASGLTRAGEVSQYF. CDR3 coding DNA: TGTGCCAGCGGATTGACTCGGGCGGGAGAGGTTTCGCAGTATTTT. The whole variable domain, remainder taken from reference TRBV28 and TRBJ2-3, is DVKVTQSSRYLVKRTGEKVFLECVQDMDHENMFWYRQDPGLGLRLIYFSYDVKMKEKGDIPEGYSVSREKKERFSLILESASTNQTSMYLCASGLTRAGEVSQYFGPGTRLTVL.

The chain links TRBV9 to TRBJ2-7; possible D gene TRBD1, 6 bases. V was cut by 2 bases and J by 6 bases, with 12 bases left in between. Germline V gives CDR1 SGDLS, CDR2 YYNGEE. The CDR3 is 13 amino acids. The CDR3 region is CASSVIQGSEQYF. The CDR3 bases are TGTGCCAGCAGCGTCATACAGGGCAGCGAGCAGTACTTC. The whole variable domain, filled in from reference TRBV9 and TRBJ2-7, reads DSGVTQTPKHLITATGQRVTLRCSPRSGDLSVYWYQQSLDQGLQFLIQYYNGEERAKGNILERFSAQQFPDLHSELNLSSLELGDSALYFCASSVIQGSEQYFGPGTRLTVT.

J is TRBJ2-7 and V is TRBV3-1 (or the pseudogene TRBV3-2); 9 nucleotides match TRBD2. With V trimmed by 1 base and J by 6 bases, 10 bases remained unmatched. The CDR3 extends over 16 amino acids. Germline values: CDR1 LGHDT, CDR2 YNNKEL (reference sequence). CDR3 sequence (DNA): TGTGCCAGCAGCCAAGGCTCCGGCGGGAGGGCAGCCGAGCAGTACTTC. Translation gives CASSQGSGGRAAEQYF.

V is TRBV21-1 and J is TRBJ1-1; the table assigns TRBD1, which was not confirmed against the DNA. TRBV21-1 represents a pseudogene. CDR3 length: 16 amino acids. DNA for the CDR3: TGTGCCAGCAGCAAGACAGATTTCTTCATGAACACTGAAGCTTTCTTT. Its protein is CASSKTDFFMNTEAFF.

The rearrangement uses TRBV2 and TRBJ1-3; D might be TRBD1 (5 bases). The CDR3 contains 13 residues. The ends were cut back, 4 bases at V and 4 bases at J, with 8 bases in the middle. Looked up from germline, CDR1 is SNHLY and CDR2 is FYNNEI. The CDR3 DNA reads as TGTGCCAGCAGTGGGACATCGGGAAACACCATATATTTT. Translated: CASSGTSGNTIYF.

Only one count was recorded for this clone. The chain has TRBV5-1 and TRBJ2-3, with TRBD1 matching 7 bases. The germline V gene encodes CDR1 SGHRS and CDR2 YFSETQ. Trimming took 4 bases from V and 3 from J; bases not matched to a gene: 8. This CDR3 is 15 amino acids long. CDR3 region: CASSPRGDRTDTQYF. In DNA form, the CDR3 reads TGCGCCAGCAGCCCCCGAGGGGACAGAACAGATACGCAGTATTTT.

CDR3 loop: CASSTRSGGGQTTTNTGELFF. As DNA, the CDR3 is TGTGCCAGTAGTACTCGGAGTGGGGGCGGACAGACCACCACGAACACCGGGGAGCTGTTTTTT. This rearrangement joins TRBV19 to TRBJ2-2, with a possible D match to TRBD1 (6 bases). V was clipped by 4 bases and J by 0 bases, with 27 bases between them. The CDR3 consists of 21 residues. The V gene's germline CDR1 is LNHDA and CDR2 SQIVND (reference sequence).

The rearrangement uses TRBV18 and TRBJ2-7; D is uncertain. CDR3 size: 13 residues. CDR1 and CDR2 (germline): KGHSH, LQKENI. V lost 2 bases and J lost 3, with 8 bases in between. CDR3 coding DNA: TGTGCCAGCTCACCAGGCAGAAACTACGAGCAGTACTTC. Encoded protein: CASSPGRNYEQYF.

The chain combines TRBV19 with TRBJ1-2, with TRBD1 matching over 9 bases. The CDR3 runs to 14 residues. Per germline, CDR1 LNHDA and CDR2 SQIVND (reference sequence). The V gene end was trimmed by 7 bases and the J gene end by 3 bases; junction bases not matched to a gene: 6. This CDR3 is CASIGQGRYYGYTF. DNA for the CDR3: TGTGCCAGTATAGGACAGGGGCGTTACTATGGCTACACCTTC.

The chain employs TRBV14 and TRBJ1-3; unclear D gene. This CDR3 comprises 14 residues. CDR1 and CDR2 from the germline V gene are SGHDN and FVKESK. With 3 bases removed from V and 3 bases from J, the gap between germline ends came to 9 bases. This CDR3 is CASSQAGLGNTIYF. CDR3 DNA sequence: TGTGCCAGCAGCCAGGCGGGTCTTGGAAACACCATATATTTT.

This chain joins TRBV27 and TRBJ2-1, with 12 nucleotides matching TRBD2. Germline V CDR1 and CDR2: MNHEY, SMNVEV (reference sequence). The V gene end was trimmed by 4 bases and the J gene end by 4 bases; junction bases not matched to a gene: 5. The CDR3 has 16 residues. The CDR3 loop reads CASSSTGTSGYNEQFF. DNA for the CDR3: TGTGCCAGCAGTTCCACCGGGACTAGCGGGTACAATGAGCAGTTCTTC.

J is TRBJ1-1 and V is TRBV10-2; D possibly corresponds to TRBD1 (5 bases). The CDR3 spans 12 residues. The ends were cut back, 7 bases at V and 7 bases at J, with 13 bases in the middle. Germline CDR1 WSHSY, CDR2 SAAADI. CDR3 protein: CASKMGQHEAFF. The CDR3 DNA reads TGCGCCAGCAAGATGGGGCAGCATGAAGCTTTCTTT.

This chain uses TRBV21-1 with TRBJ1-1; the D call in the table, TRBD1, was not verified against the DNA. TRBV21-1 is listed as a pseudogene. There are 13 residues in the CDR3. The CDR3 loop reads CASSGQGNTEAFF. CDR3 in DNA: TGTGCCAGCAGCGGACAGGGGAACACTGAAGCTTTCTTT.

This chain links TRBV24-1 with TRBJ2-1; TRBD1 agrees at 8 bases. J lost 5 bases, V lost 4 bases, and 12 bases had no gene match. Germline values: CDR1 KGHDR, CDR2 SFDVKD. The CDR3 runs to 17 residues. The CDR3 reads CATSDPDRGASDNEQFF. CDR3 nucleotides: TGTGCCACCAGTGACCCTGACAGGGGCGCAAGCGACAATGAGCAGTTCTTC.

This clone was counted between two and nine times. This chain links TRBV27 with TRBJ1-6; D possibly corresponds to TRBD1 (6 bases). The CDR3 runs 14 residues. Germline CDR1 and CDR2: MNHEY and SMNVEV (reference sequence). V gave up 6 bases and J gave up 5 bases, with 11 bases separating them. The CDR3 bases are TGTGCCAGCAGGCACCGGGACAATAATTCACCCCTCCACTTT. Its translation: CASRHRDNNSPLHF.

The gene calls are TRBV2 and TRBJ1-6; TRBD1 might be the D (6 bases). V dropped 5 bases and J dropped 10 bases, with 18 bases sitting between them. From germline, CDR1 is SNHLY and CDR2 FYNNEI. CDR3 length: 15 residues. CDR3 DNA sequence: TGTGCCAGCAGTTTAGGACAGATCGCAAACTCACCCCTCCACTTT. Its translation: CASSLGQIANSPLHF.

The V gene is TRBV18, the J gene TRBJ2-3; tentative D call: TRBD1 (6 bases). With 3 bases removed from V and 4 bases from J, the gap between germline ends came to 11 bases. The CDR3 sequence is 14 residues long. CDR1 KGHSH and CDR2 LQKENI come from the germline V gene. The CDR3 loop is CASSPSTGADTQYF. The CDR3 nucleotides are TGTGCCAGCTCACCCTCGACAGGAGCAGATACGCAGTATTTT. The full variable domain, its missing parts supplied by reference TRBV18 and TRBJ2-3, is NAGVMQNPRHLVRRRGQEARLRCSPMKGHSHVYWYRQLPEEGLKFMVYLQKENIIDESGMPKERFSAEFPKEGPSILRIQQVVRGDSAAYFCASSPSTGADTQYFGPGTRLTVL.

This clone was picked up one time. This sequence joins TRBV30 and TRBJ1-1, with D tentatively TRBD1 (6 bases). Looked up from germline, CDR1 is GTSNPN and CDR2 is SVGIG (reference sequence). This CDR3 is built from 15 residues. V lost 1 base and J 1 base, leaving 13 bases between the germline ends. In nucleotides, the CDR3 is TGTGCCTGGAGTGAACCCGGGACACAGAACACTGAAGCTTTCTTT. The encoded protein is CAWSEPGTQNTEAFF.

V gene TRBV5-1 combines with J gene TRBJ1-1; D might be TRBD1 (5 bases). The CDR3 totals 13 residues. Per germline, CDR1 SGHRS and CDR2 YFSETQ. The germline V and J ends were trimmed by 4 bases and 4 bases, with 11 bases remaining between them. The CDR3 sequence is CASSPGQGTEAFF. CDR3 nucleotide sequence: TGCGCCAGCAGCCCCGGCCAGGGCACTGAAGCTTTCTTT.

The chain is built from TRBV14 and TRBJ2-1; D gene ambiguous. Germline CDR1 reads SGHDN; CDR2 reads FVKESK. The CDR3 covers 17 residues. Trimming left V 0 bases short and J 1 base short, with 13 bases between. As DNA, the CDR3 is TGTGCCAGCAGCCAAGATTTCGGCAGGTTATCCTACAATGAGCAGTTCTTC. Translating gives CASSQDFGRLSYNEQFF.

This chain links TRBV20-1 with TRBJ1-1; 7 nucleotides match TRBD1. CDR1 is DFQATT, CDR2 SNEGSKA, per germline (reference sequence). This CDR3 region has 11 residues. The V gene end was trimmed by 7 bases and the J gene end by 6 bases; junction bases not matched to a gene: 5. CDR3 residues: CSVRDRPEAFF. In DNA form, the CDR3 reads TGCAGTGTTAGGGACAGACCTGAAGCTTTCTTT.

The chain links TRBV19 to TRBJ2-3; 9 nucleotides line up with TRBD2. Germline V gives CDR1 LNHDA, CDR2 SQIVND (reference sequence). The CDR3 spans 17 residues. The J segment lost 3 bases and the V segment lost 4 bases, leaving 11 bases of the junction unmatched. CDR3 loop: CASSTHHLTSGTDTQYF. CDR3 bases: TGTGCCAGTAGTACCCACCATCTGACTAGCGGAACAGATACGCAGTATTTT. The full variable domain, with the rest looked up from reference TRBV19 and TRBJ2-3, is DGGITQSPKYLFRKEGQNVTLSCEQNLNHDAMYWYRQDPGQGLRLIYYSQIVNDFQKGDIAEGYSVSREKKESFPLTVTSAQKNPTAFYLCASSTHHLTSGTDTQYFGPGTRLTVL.

This rearrangement joins TRBV20-1 to TRBJ2-1; D unclear. The germline V and J ends were trimmed by 5 bases and 5 bases, with 7 bases remaining between them. From germline, CDR1 is DFQATT and CDR2 SNEGSKA (reference sequence). This CDR3 has 11 amino acids. The DNA for the CDR3 is TGCAGTGCTGGGCCCGACAATGAGCAGTTCTTC. As protein: CSAGPDNEQFF.

This clone has only one observation. The rearrangement links TRBV3-1 (or the pseudogene TRBV3-2) to TRBJ2-7; D call uncertain. CDR1 and CDR2 (germline): LGHDT, YNNKEL (reference sequence). The CDR3 is made up of 14 amino acids. Trimming pared 0 bases from V and 2 bases from J, leaving 8 bases between. The CDR3 spells CASSQELSAYEQYF. The CDR3 DNA is TGTGCCAGCAGCCAAGAGCTAAGCGCCTACGAGCAGTACTTC.